This TCR beta chain was obtained from a study of blood T cell repertoires in COVID-19. In the authors' methods: Scientists estimated how many nucleated cells there were by amplifying reference gene primers. TCRdb keeps only in-frame clones here, not all; method: immunoSEQ multiplex PCR. V and J calls plus clone size are reproduced from that table; the DNA served to infer D and trimming. Seen here are a few hundred thousand clones, 84% observed once, and the top ten hold approximately 6.2%. In terms of age and location, participants ranged from roughly 18 to 100 years and lived in about two dozen US areas. The recovered donors of Cohort 3 showed two negative PCRs, clearance, or symptom resolution. The germline V gene has CDR1 SGDLS and CDR2 YYNGEE. Trimming left V 0 bases short and J 4 bases short, with 13 bases between. The CDR3 spans 15 residues.

Material for sequencing was PBMCs or T cells enriched from blood (not recorded which). The origin of this receptor is a woman aged 40 to 49 who had recovered from COVID-19. The chain employs TRBV9 and TRBJ1-2; no firm D call. In DNA, the CDR3 is TGTGCCAGCAGCGTAGCGTCGTCAGAGGTCTATGGCTACACCTTC. It translates to CASSVASSEVYGYTF. The whole variable domain, remainder taken from reference TRBV9 and TRBJ1-2, is DSGVTQTPKHLITATGQRVTLRCSPRSGDLSVYWYQQSLDQGLQFLIQYYNGEERAKGNILERFSAQQFPDLHSELNLSSLELGDSALYFCASSVASSEVYGYTFGSGTRLTVV.